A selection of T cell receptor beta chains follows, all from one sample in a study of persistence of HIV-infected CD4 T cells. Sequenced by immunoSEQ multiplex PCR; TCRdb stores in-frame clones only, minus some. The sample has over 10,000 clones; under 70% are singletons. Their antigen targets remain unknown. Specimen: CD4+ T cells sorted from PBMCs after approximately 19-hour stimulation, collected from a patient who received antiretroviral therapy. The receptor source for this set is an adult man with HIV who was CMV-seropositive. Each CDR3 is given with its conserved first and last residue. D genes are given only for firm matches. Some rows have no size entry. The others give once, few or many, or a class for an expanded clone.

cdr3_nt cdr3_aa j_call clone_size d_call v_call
TGTGCCAGCAGAGGACAGGGTGGATATTCCAATGAGCAGTTCTTC CASRGQGGYSNEQFF TRBJ2-1 . TRBD1 TRBV2
TGTGCCACCAGCCGCTACAGGGGGCGAGGCTACGAGCAGTACTTC CATSRYRGRGYEQYF TRBJ2-7 once TRBD1 TRBV15
TGCGCCAGCAGCTTGGTGGGGGGCAATGAGCAGTTCTTC CASSLVGGNEQFF TRBJ2-1 . . TRBV5-1
TGCGCCAGCAGCTTAAGCGGGAGTATAGGAGATACGCAGTATTTT CASSLSGSIGDTQYF TRBJ2-3 . TRBD2 TRBV5-1
TGTGCCAGCAGCTCCCGACTAGTTGGCGATGAGCAGTTCTTC CASSSRLVGDEQFF TRBJ2-1 . . TRBV11-1
TGTGCCAGCAGCTTAGACGGATATCAGCCCCAGCATTTT CASSLDGYQPQHF TRBJ1-5 . . TRBV12-3/TRBV12-4
TGTGCCAGCAACAGGGTGGTAAATGAAAAACTGTTTTTT CASNRVVNEKLFF TRBJ1-4 . . TRBV2
TGTGCCAGCAGCCAAGGGGGAGGGGGCTTCTATGGCTACACCTTC CASSQGGGGFYGYTF TRBJ1-2 medium-sized TRBD1 TRBV4-2
TGTGCCAGTAGGGTGCATGGGAACACTGAAGCTTTCTTT CASRVHGNTEAFF TRBJ1-1 . . TRBV19
TGTGCCTGGAGTGGCCAAGTTGAAGCTTTCTTT CAWSGQVEAFF TRBJ1-1 few . TRBV30